This T cell receptor (beta chain) comes out of a study of shared clonotypes between healthy human individuals (TCRdb year 2020). Broadly, across the study: Two women and a few men aged 18 to 49 years were included in the cohort. Each donor's leukapheresis produced roughly between about 0.9 and 9.5 billion PBMCs. To estimate repertoire size and how much clonotypes are shared between individuals, the study performed deep sequencing of blood TCR repertoires from 4 to 6 healthy adults. Different laboratories and diverse techniques were used to prepare libraries and sequence TCR repertoires, to increase sequencing depth and limit assay-specific biases. For each donor, CD4 naive and CD4 memory were each given three plates, CD8 naive was given two plates, and CD8 memory was given one plate.

What the authors observed across the whole study: Even with the large sequencing depth, rarefaction of the sorted-subset datasets indicated that sequencing was incomplete. Based on pairwise subsampling, the degree of clonotype sharing among donors was expected to be affected by sequencing depth. Because the study included only a small number of donors, the genetic and exposure-history diversity represented was limited. Approximately 4.8% of naive CD4, roughly 3.6% of naive CD8, 2.3% of memory CD4, and less than 0.45% of memory CD8 clonotypes were shared across several donors. Only blood was sampled, and tissue TCR repertoires likely differ from those in blood. Naive subsets generally had larger estimated clonotype richness than memory subsets did. Clonotypes shared by all four sorted-subset donors showed higher generation probabilities than non-shared clonotypes.

Including cysteine and phenylalanine, the CDR3 has 16 amino acids. Kept here is only the CDR3 DNA, which spans 48 bases and is read in frame from base 1. V gives up 0 bases and J gives up 0 bases, and the segment between their germline ends measures 6 bases. CDR1 and CDR2 are read off the germline V gene as MGHRA and YSYEKL. Using the deep immunoSEQ assay, TCR CDR3 regions were amplified from genomic DNA by multiplex PCR. Extracted genomic DNA from each cell subset was spread evenly across all wells of several immunoSEQ 96-well plates, with each plate serving as a replicate. For sorted subsets, approximately 200 ng of genomic DNA, equivalent to some 30,000 T cell genomes, went into each replicate PCR. The purified libraries were quantified using a Qubit 3.0 fluorometer, sized with a Bioanalyzer 2100, and then quantified again using the KAPA Library Quantification kit. A separate single-read 150-cycle Illumina NextSeq 550 flow cell was used to sequence each immunoSEQ 96-well plate. On the authors' methods: Because the immunoSEQ output held only junctional sequences and lacked quality scores, the filtering could not match the filtering applied to full-length reads. Sequences were annotated with PyIR, a Python wrapper for IgBLAST v1.9, using IMGT germline references to assign V/J genes and CDR3. Reads were removed for weak V/J assignments (E-value above 1e-6), missing CDR3, stop codons, out-of-frame junctions, or ambiguous translated residues. V3J clonotypes were defined as sequences sharing an identical inferred V gene, J gene, and CDR3 amino acid sequence. Percentage overlap between repertoires was calculated by dividing the number of shared unique clonotypes by the size of the smaller repertoire. Three approaches were used to assess repertoire richness: RTK rarefaction, the Chao1 estimator, and Recon v2.1 estimates of unobserved clonotypes. Generation probabilities for all TCRbeta clonotypes obtained by the gDNA method from several donors were computed using OLGA. The table was pulled from immuneACCESS by TCRdb, which kept in-frame rearrangements only. Such tables lose some clones; where checked, under half of the loss comes from unresolved V genes, and the rest has no known cause. The V and J calls and clone size come from that table; D and trimming were worked out from the DNA. This sample is represented by about 1,800,000 clones; about 95% of them were singletons. The top ten clones comprise 1% to 1.5% of the sample.

CD8 naive samples were obtained by positive selection for CCR7 among CD45RO-negative cells, yielding a CD45RA+CCR7+ population from which TemRA cells were excluded. The donors were healthy, HIV-negative adults who had no recently reported acute infections or vaccinations. Every donor was a Caucasian adult living in Nashville, Tennessee, USA. After blood collection by leukapheresis, PBMCs were isolated using Ficoll-Histopaque density gradient centrifugation and then cryopreserved in the vapor phase of liquid nitrogen. Analytical flow cytometry was used to check the purity and quantity of every magnetically sorted T cell population. Each sorted fraction had its genomic DNA isolated and then quantified by UV absorbance on a Nanodrop 2000c. For this clone: Its cognate antigen has yet to be identified. The record has no base qualities; no much larger clone is one base away.

The chain links TRBV4-1 with TRBJ2-6, with the D gene too uncertain to name. This receptor was identified in a man aged 18 to 30 in good health. Material for sequencing was naive CD8+ T cells sorted from blood. The cell subset or site label of this sample denotes: CD45RA+CCR7+. The CDR3 sequence is CASSQDNFSGANVLTF. The DNA sequence follows: TGCGCCAGCAGCCAAGATAACTTCTCTGGGGCCAACGTCCTGACTTTC.